This paragraph reports one TCR beta chain. Antigen: not known. The V end was cut by 5 bases, the J end by 5 bases, with 11 bases between. CDR3 length equals 13 residues. The V gene's germline CDR1 is MNHEY and CDR2 SMNVEV (reference sequence). The PCR was carried out with 60 Vbeta primers and 13 Jbeta primers. Generated by immunoSEQ multiplex PCR, the TCRdb table keeps only in-frame clones and is missing some. The sample has 150,000 to 200,000 clones; over 80% are singletons. The data derive from a study of cytomegalovirus exposure and HLA in healthy donors. Looking at the study overall: Genetic ancestry analysis placed over 65% of the 300 to 400 donors that were genotyped in the Caucasian-associated cluster. Study-wide results and caveats: Analysis performed later found roughly 17,000 TCR beta sequences associated with HLA alleles at 0.05 false discovery rate. In vitro confirmation showed three CMV-associated chains to be CMV antigen specific.

Sequencing was performed on PBMCs. The TCR originated in a young woman in good health and CMV-seronegative. The chain joins TRBV27 to TRBJ2-3, with a tentative D call TRBD2 (5 bases). DNA of the CDR3: TGTGCCAGCAGTAGTTATGGAGGAGATACGCAGTATTTT. This gives the protein CASSSYGGDTQYF.